This entry lists 25 T cell receptor beta chains sequenced from one sample in a study of blood T cell repertoires in COVID-19. The repertoire was sequenced with immunoSEQ multiplex PCR; TCRdb's copy has only in-frame clones and lacks some. The table lists some 200,000 clones, 85% to 90% of them singletons, with over 2% in the top ten. The specimen was peripheral blood. Source of these receptors: a woman aged 45-59 years with acute or convalescent COVID-19.

The chain uses TRBV9 and TRBJ2-3, with D perhaps matching TRBD2 (6 bases). Germline CDR1 is SGDLS and CDR2 is YYNGEE. With 0 bases removed from V and 2 bases from J, the gap between germline ends came to 10 bases. The length of the CDR3 is 15 residues. In nucleotides, the CDR3 is TGTGCCAGCAGCGTAGGGGCGGGATTCACAGATACGCAGTATTTT. This sequence encodes CASSVGAGFTDTQYF.

This chain uses TRBV29-1 with TRBJ1-6; weak D call: TRBD1 (6 bases). The V gene lost 4 bases and the J gene lost 9 bases, with 13 bases spanning the gap. This CDR3 has 13 amino acids. CDR1 SQVTM and CDR2 ANQGSEA come from the germline V gene. DNA for the CDR3: TGCAGCGTTGTGGCAGGGGCGGGTTCACCCCTCCACTTT. Encoded protein: CSVVAGAGSPLHF.

This clone was counted a few times. This chain's CDR3 is CASSYPHRDQPQHF. In DNA, the CDR3 is TGTGCCAGCAGTTACCCCCACAGGGATCAGCCCCAGCATTTT. The chain couples TRBV6-2 or TRBV6-3 to TRBJ1-5, with a tentative D call TRBD1 (6 bases). Trimming stripped 2 bases from V and 5 bases from J, with 10 bases between. The CDR3 extends over 14 amino acids. From germline, CDR1 is MNHEY and CDR2 SVGEGT.

In DNA, the CDR3 is TGTGCCAGTAGTATGAGGGGACAGGGAAGCGAGCAGTACTTC. It yields the protein CASSMRGQGSEQYF. V gene TRBV19 combines with J gene TRBJ2-7, with 9 bases lining up with TRBD1. V lost 3 bases and J lost 6; bases outside the gene matches: 6. The CDR3 loop spans 14 amino acids. CDR1 is LNHDA and CDR2 is SQIVND in the germline V gene (reference sequence).

This clone was observed a few times. The V gene is TRBV30, the J gene TRBJ1-2, with a weak D call TRBD1 (6 bases). The V end lost 2 bases, the J end lost 4 bases, and 11 bases lay between the germline ends. Germline CDR1 is GTSNPN and CDR2 is SVGIG (reference sequence). The CDR3 has 13 amino acids. This CDR3 is CAWSRSGAYGYTF. The CDR3 DNA is TGTGCCTGGAGTAGATCAGGGGCCTATGGCTACACCTTC.

V usage is TRBV6-4 and J usage is TRBJ2-1, with 10 bases fitting TRBD2. Trimming cost V 6 bases and J 8 bases; bases outside gene matches: 10. Germline CDR1 and CDR2: MRHNA and SNTAGT. This CDR3 comprises 15 residues. The CDR3 sequence: CASRATLSGGDEQFF. Here the CDR3 DNA reads TGTGCCAGCAGGGCCACCTTAAGCGGGGGGGATGAGCAGTTCTTC.

This clone showed up just a few times. This chain uses TRBV4-1 with TRBJ2-6, with D unresolved. V shed 3 bases and J shed 2 bases, with 5 bases lying between them. CDR3 size: 14 residues. Germline CDR1 is MGHRA and CDR2 is YSYEKL. The CDR3 spells CASSQSAGANVLTF. CDR3 sequence (DNA): TGCGCCAGCAGCCAGTCGGCTGGGGCCAACGTCCTGACTTTC.

The chain uses TRBV27 and TRBJ2-3; D is perhaps TRBD2 (6 bases). Trimming removed 2 bases from V and 3 bases from J, with 12 bases in between. The CDR3 has 15 residues. The germline V gene has CDR1 MNHEY and CDR2 SMNVEV (reference sequence). The chain's CDR3 is CASSLGGGWTDTQYF. The CDR3 nucleotides read TGTGCCAGCAGTTTAGGTGGGGGGTGGACAGATACGCAGTATTTT.

The genes are TRBV11-3 and TRBJ2-1; maybe TRBD2 (6 bases). V was pared by 5 bases and J by 0 bases, with 11 bases between. The germline V gene has CDR1 SGHNT and CDR2 YENEEA. This CDR3 is 15 amino acids long. CDR3 loop: CASSPEGSSYNEQFF. The CDR3, as DNA: TGTGCCAGCAGCCCGGAGGGTAGCTCCTACAATGAGCAGTTCTTC.

The chain carries TRBV11-3 and TRBJ2-1, with 9 bases identical to TRBD2. With 8 bases clipped from V and 3 bases from J, the junction kept 8 bases outside the gene matches. The CDR3 totals 15 residues. Germline V CDR1 and CDR2: SGHNT, YENEEA. The CDR3: CASSWRGGNYNEQFF. The CDR3 nucleotides are TGTGCCAGCTCTTGGCGGGGGGGAAACTACAATGAGCAGTTCTTC.

This clone occurred a few times. This chain's CDR3 is CASTPSDWNTGELFF. CDR3 sequence (DNA): TGCGCCAGCACCCCTTCGGACTGGAACACCGGGGAGCTGTTTTTT. The rearrangement joins TRBV5-1 to TRBJ2-2; D might be TRBD2 (5 bases). V lost 6 bases to trimming and J lost 1 base, with 13 bases between them. There are 15 residues in the CDR3. CDR1 SGHRS and CDR2 YFSETQ come from the germline V gene.

J is TRBJ1-3 and V is TRBV10-3, with TRBD1 identical over 7 bases. This CDR3 has 15 residues. Germline CDR1 is ENHRY and CDR2 is SYGVKD. V lost 10 bases to trimming and J lost 0 bases; unmatched junction nucleotides: 9. DNA of the CDR3: TGTGCCACCTGGCCGGGACAGCGCTCTGGAAACACCATATATTTT. This codes for CATWPGQRSGNTIYF.

This chain connects TRBV4-1 to TRBJ2-3; 11 bases match TRBD2. The CDR3 extends over 16 amino acids. From germline, CDR1 is MGHRA and CDR2 YSYEKL. V shed 4 bases, J shed 5 bases, and the junction held 8 bases outside the gene matches. The CDR3 coding sequence is TGCGCCAGCAGCCCCAGACTAGCGGGGTTGCGAGATACGCAGTATTTT. Translated, it gives CASSPRLAGLRDTQYF.

This chain uses TRBV6-5 with TRBJ1-2; 11 bases fit TRBD1. Germline CDR1 MNHEY, CDR2 SVGAGI. The V and J ends lost 6 bases and 3 bases, in that order; junction bases with no gene match: 6. The CDR3 spans 15 residues. CDR3 protein: CASSRWTGGDYGYTF. In nucleotides, the CDR3 is TGTGCCAGCAGCCGTTGGACAGGGGGCGACTATGGCTACACCTTC.

J is TRBJ2-1 and V is TRBV27, with D possibly TRBD2 on 7 matching bases. Germline V gene data show CDR1 as MNHEY and CDR2 as SMNVEV (reference sequence). Trimming took 6 bases from V and 0 from J, leaving 12 bases between them. The CDR3 contains 15 residues. In DNA form, the CDR3 reads TGTGCCAGCAGCCCCGGGGGGCCCTCCTACAATGAGCAGTTCTTC. Translating gives CASSPGGPSYNEQFF.

The chain links TRBV7-2 to TRBJ2-1; D call uncertain. V was clipped by 2 bases and J by 4 bases, with 6 bases between them. Germline V lookup: CDR1 SGHTA, CDR2 FQGNSA. The CDR3 has 13 residues. The CDR3 sequence: CASSLTAYNEQFF. DNA for the CDR3: TGTGCCAGCAGCTTAACAGCATACAATGAGCAGTTCTTC.

This clone has only one observation. The genes are TRBV25-1 and TRBJ1-2; 12 bases align to TRBD1. J lost 3 bases, V lost 5 bases, and 7 bases had no gene match. Germline V gene data show CDR1 as MGHDK and CDR2 as SYGVNS. The CDR3 has 16 residues. The chain's CDR3 is CASSPGQGAFDYGYTF. CDR3 nucleotide sequence: TGTGCCAGCAGTCCGGGACAGGGGGCTTTTGACTATGGCTACACCTTC.

The count of this clone is one. The rearrangement links TRBV5-1 to TRBJ2-1; D not certain. Germline V gene data show CDR1 as SGHRS and CDR2 as YFSETQ. The CDR3 is made up of 16 amino acids. The germline V and J ends were trimmed by 0 bases and 0 bases, with 10 bases remaining between them. The CDR3 nucleotides read TGCGCCAGCAGCTTGGCCGGGTTGAGCTCCTACAATGAGCAGTTCTTC. Its translation is CASSLAGLSSYNEQFF.

This clone is a singleton in its sample. The CDR3 DNA follows: TGTGCCATCAGTGACCCCGGGGGCTACACCTTC. It yields the protein CAISDPGGYTF. This chain uses TRBV10-3 with TRBJ1-2; D remains unclear. Germline V lookup: CDR1 ENHRY, CDR2 SYGVKD. CDR3 length: 11 residues. V dropped 3 bases and J dropped 8 bases, with 7 bases sitting between them.

This chain uses TRBV29-1 with TRBJ1-3; TRBD1 aligns across 7 bases. Germline V gene sequence: CDR1 SQVTM, CDR2 ANQGSEA. V was pared by 1 base and J by 0 bases, with 3 bases of the junction left unmatched. The CDR3 spans 15 residues. CDR3 protein: CSVEGGTASGNTIYF. The CDR3 nucleotides are TGCAGCGTTGAAGGGGGGACAGCCTCTGGAAACACCATATATTTT.

The rearrangement joins TRBV29-1 to TRBJ1-1; 12 bases fit TRBD1. The CDR3 runs to 13 residues. The V gene end was trimmed by 3 bases and the J gene end by 8 bases; junction bases not matched to a gene: 4. Germline V gives CDR1 SQVTM, CDR2 ANQGSEA. CDR3: CSVDAGTGGEAFF. CDR3 coding DNA: TGCAGCGTTGATGCCGGGACAGGGGGCGAAGCTTTCTTT.

This chain connects TRBV21-1 to TRBJ1-2. TRBV21-1 is a known pseudogene. This CDR3 is 12 amino acids long. CDR3 amino acids: CASSKTTSGYTF. In nucleotides, the CDR3 is TGTGCCAGCAGCAAAACTACTTCTGGCTACACCTTC.

CDR3 region: CASSLSGRGRGTEAFF. The CDR3 DNA reads as TGTGCCAGCAGCTTATCAGGCAGGGGGCGCGGGACTGAAGCTTTCTTT. The chain links TRBV11-2 to TRBJ1-1; 8 bases align to TRBD1. There are 16 residues in the CDR3. CDR1 and CDR2 from the germline V gene are SGHAT and FQNNGV. Trimming at V came to 2 bases and at J to 5 bases, leaving 10 bases not matched to a gene.

The chain has TRBV7-9 and TRBJ2-7; TRBD1 matches at 9 bases. CDR1 SEHNR and CDR2 FQNEAQ come from the germline V gene (reference sequence). The CDR3 contains 16 residues. J was trimmed by 2 bases and V by 5 bases; bases with no gene match: 10. For the CDR3, the DNA is TGTGCCAGCAGCGCTAAGGGACAGGGTTTTACCTACGAGCAGTACTTC. It is translated as CASSAKGQGFTYEQYF. The whole variable domain, remainder taken from reference TRBV7-9 and TRBJ2-7, is DTGVSQNPRHKITKRGQNVTFRCDPISEHNRLYWYRQTLGQGPEFLTYFQNEAQLEKSRLLSDRFSAERPKGSFSTLEIQRTEQGDSAMYLCASSAKGQGFTYEQYFGPGTRLTVT.

The CDR3, as DNA: TGCGCCAGCACCTTTGGGGGGAATTCACCCCTCCACTTT. It is translated as CASTFGGNSPLHF. V is TRBV5-1 and J is TRBJ1-6; D perhaps matches TRBD1 (5 bases). Trimming took off 6 bases at V and 7 bases at J, with 11 bases between the two ends. CDR3 size: 13 residues. In germline, CDR1 is SGHRS, CDR2 YFSETQ.